This paragraph reports one T cell receptor (beta chain). As yet, its antigen is unknown. This entry comes from a study of T cell repertoires in cytomegalovirus infection. About the study: Recently identified HLA-C-restricted CMV epitopes and well-studied HLA-B-restricted CMV epitopes were used by the study. Matching HLA type, along with CMV infection, was indicated by public TCR beta signatures.

Germline loops: CDR1 SNHLY, CDR2 FYNNEI. The CDR3 sequence is 16 residues long. The V and J ends lost 3 bases and 4 bases, in that order; junction bases with no gene match: 10. Whole-study findings and limits: Of the TCR beta families, the public ones yielded a cumulative frequency that identified carriers of CMV plus the relevant HLA.

Each CDR3 protein gets one entry after TCRdb re-called the reads with MiXCR. This table has 700,000 to 900,000 distinct CDR3 sequences, about 29% appearing once. The chain carries TRBV2 and TRBJ1-1, with 8 bases identical to TRBD1. The sequenced sample was cultured CD8+ T cells from PBMCs, obtained from culture after CMV antigen stimulation. This clonotype originated in a human donor in good health (CMV status not recorded). Some clones in this sample may be carry-over from other donors' samples. This CDR3 reads CASSDLYGTGSTEAFF. CDR3 DNA sequence: TGTGCCAGCAGTGACTTATATGGGACAGGCAGCACTGAAGCTTTCTTT.